The clone carrying this T cell receptor beta chain was detected once. It may be a read error: a sequence one base away is much more abundant. CDR1 and CDR2 (germline): SGHRS, YFSETQ. The CDR3 loop spans 15 amino acids. Germline DNA was also extracted, while the blood RNA originated from unsorted whole blood. Priming with a constant-region primer yielded TCR beta cDNA from 400 to 550 ng total RNA. It was through three nested multiplex PCR rounds of slightly modified ARM-PCR that TCR beta libraries arose. A C-beta reverse primer was combined with TRBV1-TRBV30 forward primers in the first two PCR rounds, and each round had 10 cycles. In TCRdb, the multiplex PCR reads were re-called with MiXCR into one record per CDR3 protein. The sample lists fewer than 350,000 distinct CDR3 sequences; 60% to 80% were seen once. The entry originates in a study of tumor-infiltrating lymphocytes in primary liver carcinoma.

This receptor was obtained from a man in his forties with primary liver carcinoma and hepatitis B virus infection. The chain is built from TRBV5-1 and TRBJ2-7; 10 nucleotides align to TRBD2. The sequenced sample consisted of peripheral blood. CDR3 coding DNA: TGCGCCAACAGCCCCACTAGCGGGGCAACCTACGAGCAGTACTTC. Translation gives CANSPTSGATYEQYF.